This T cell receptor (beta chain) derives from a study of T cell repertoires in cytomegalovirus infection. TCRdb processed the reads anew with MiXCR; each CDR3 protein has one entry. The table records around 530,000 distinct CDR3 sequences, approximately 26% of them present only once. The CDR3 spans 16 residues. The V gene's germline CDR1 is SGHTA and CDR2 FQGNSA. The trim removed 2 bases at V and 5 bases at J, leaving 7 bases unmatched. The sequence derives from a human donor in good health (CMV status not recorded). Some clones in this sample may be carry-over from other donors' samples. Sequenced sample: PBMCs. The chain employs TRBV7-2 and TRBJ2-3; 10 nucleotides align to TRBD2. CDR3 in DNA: TGTGCCAGCAGCTTAAGAAGCGGGAGGGGAGGAGATACGCAGTATTTT. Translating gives CASSLRSGRGGDTQYF.